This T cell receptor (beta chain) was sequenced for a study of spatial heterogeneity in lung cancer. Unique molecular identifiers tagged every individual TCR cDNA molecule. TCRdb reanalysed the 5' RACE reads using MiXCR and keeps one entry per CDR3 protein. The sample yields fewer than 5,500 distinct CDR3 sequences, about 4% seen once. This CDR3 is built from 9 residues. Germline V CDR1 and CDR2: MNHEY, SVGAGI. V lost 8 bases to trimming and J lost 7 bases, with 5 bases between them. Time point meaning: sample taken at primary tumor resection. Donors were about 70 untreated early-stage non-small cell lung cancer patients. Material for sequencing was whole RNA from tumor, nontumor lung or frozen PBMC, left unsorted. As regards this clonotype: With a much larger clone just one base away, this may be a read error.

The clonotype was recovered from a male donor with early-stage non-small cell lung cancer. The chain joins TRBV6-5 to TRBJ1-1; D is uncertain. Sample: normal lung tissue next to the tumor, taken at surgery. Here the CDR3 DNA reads TGTGCCAGCGGCGATGAAGCTTTCTTT. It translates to CASGDEAFF.